These 21 T cell receptor beta chains were all obtained from the same sample, sequenced in a study of Ad26.COV2.S vaccination and SARS-CoV-2 variants. Treatment defined: some 19 received Ad26.COV2.S at low or high dose, single or two shots; about 5 received placebo; per-sample allocation not given. Collection of samples fell on day 63 after the first vaccine or placebo injection. The repertoire was sequenced with immunoSEQ multiplex PCR; TCRdb's copy has only in-frame clones and lacks some. The sample lists some 480,000 clones; roughly 85% were seen once. The sample was peripheral blood, taken in a trial of Ad26.COV2.S vaccine versus placebo. These receptors came from a person aged 18-65 years who received the Ad26.COV2.S COVID-19 vaccine or a placebo.

The chain couples TRBV6-5 to TRBJ2-1, with D uncertain. CDR3 length: 15 amino acids. The germline gives CDR1 MNHEY, CDR2 SVGAGI. V was cut by 8 bases and J by 0 bases, with 14 bases left in between. Written as DNA, the CDR3 is TGTGCCAGCCATGTGGACGGCAGCTCCTACAATGAGCAGTTCTTC. Protein product: CASHVDGSSYNEQFF.

V and J are TRBV7-2 and TRBJ1-1; D ambiguous. The length of the CDR3 is 16 residues. CDR1 and CDR2 from the germline V gene are SGHTA and FQGNSA. V was trimmed by 2 bases and J by 1 base, leaving 14 bases between them. CDR3 protein: CASSLFGNSQNTEAFF. CDR3 nucleotides: TGTGCCAGCAGCTTATTTGGGAACAGCCAGAACACTGAAGCTTTCTTT.

The chain is built from TRBV5-8 and TRBJ2-1; unclear D gene. With 3 bases removed from V and 1 base from J, the gap between germline ends came to 14 bases. Germline V lookup: CDR1 SGHTS, CDR2 YDEGEE. This CDR3 contains 16 residues. CDR3 sequence reads: CASSSRAGKSYNEQFF. The CDR3 DNA reads TGTGCCAGCAGCTCCCGAGCTGGGAAATCCTACAATGAGCAGTTCTTC.

The rearrangement uses TRBV30 and TRBJ1-2, with TRBD1 as a possible D gene (5 bases). CDR3 size: 14 residues. Germline assignment: CDR1 GTSNPN and CDR2 SVGIG (reference sequence). The V end was cut by 0 bases, the J end by 8 bases, with 16 bases between. The CDR3 protein is CAWSVPVGGWGYTF. CDR3 in DNA: TGTGCCTGGAGTGTCCCAGTGGGGGGATGGGGCTACACCTTC. The full variable domain, in which reference TRBV30 and TRBJ1-2 provide the parts outside the CDR3, is SQTIHQWPATLVQPVGSPLSLECTVEGTSNPNLYWYRQAAGRGLQLLFYSVGIGQISSEVPQNLSASRPQDRQFILSSKKLLLSDSGFYLCAWSVPVGGWGYTFGSGTRLTVV.

The rearrangement uses TRBV6-2 or TRBV6-3 and TRBJ2-6, with TRBD1 identical over 10 bases. Per the germline V gene, CDR1 is MNHEY and CDR2 is SVGEGT. V lost 2 bases, J lost 1 base, and 8 bases stayed unmatched. The CDR3 contains 19 residues. The CDR3: CASSYGAGTGVSGANVLTF. DNA of the CDR3: TGTGCCAGCAGTTACGGGGCTGGGACAGGGGTATCTGGGGCCAACGTCCTGACTTTC.

The V gene is TRBV15, the J gene TRBJ2-7; TRBD2 agrees at 8 bases. The CDR3 has 15 amino acids. V gave up 5 bases and J gave up 0 bases; unmatched junction bases: 6. Germline CDR1 is LNHNV and CDR2 is YYDKDF (reference sequence). CDR3 loop: CATSLTSGSSYEQYF. The CDR3 DNA reads TGTGCCACCAGCCTTACTAGCGGAAGCTCCTACGAGCAGTACTTC.

This chain connects TRBV6-5 to TRBJ1-1, with 8 positions matching TRBD1. CDR1 is MNHEY and CDR2 is SVGAGI in the germline V gene. V lost 2 bases to trimming and J lost 1 base; unmatched junction nucleotides: 6. The CDR3 consists of 16 residues. This CDR3 reads CASSYILDRGNTEAFF. The CDR3 DNA reads TGTGCCAGCAGTTACATTTTAGACAGGGGGAACACTGAAGCTTTCTTT.

This clone has only one observation. The rearrangement uses TRBV29-1 and TRBJ2-7; no firm D call. V dropped 7 bases and J dropped 5 bases, with 12 bases sitting between them. The CDR3 consists of 11 residues. Looked up from germline, CDR1 is SQVTM and CDR2 is ANQGSEA. CDR3 amino acids: CSDGGVDEQYF. The CDR3 nucleotides are TGCAGCGACGGTGGAGTCGACGAGCAGTACTTC.

This rearrangement joins TRBV15 to TRBJ2-2; 14 bases agree with TRBD2. The CDR3 is 20 residues long. The trim removed 5 bases at V and 6 bases at J, leaving 17 bases unmatched. The V gene's germline CDR1 is LNHNV and CDR2 YYDKDF (reference sequence). The CDR3 DNA reads TGTGCCACCAGCGGTCGTAGACAGGGGACTAGCGGGAGTGTCGCCGGGGAGCTGTTTTTT. Translated, it gives CATSGRRQGTSGSVAGELFF.

CDR3: CASSPRLGGEQYF. CDR3 nucleotides: TGTGCCAGCAGCCCCCGGTTAGGAGGCGAGCAGTACTTC. The J gene is TRBJ2-7, the V gene TRBV6-4; tentatively, D is TRBD2 (5 bases). Germline V gives CDR1 MRHNA, CDR2 SNTAGT. V was trimmed by 6 bases and J by 6 bases, leaving 15 bases between them. CDR3 length equals 13 residues.

The chain couples TRBV5-6 to TRBJ2-1; the match to TRBD2 covers 10 bases. Unmatched junction bases numbered 2, after V lost 3 bases and J lost 2 bases. Germline V gives CDR1 SGHDT, CDR2 YYEEEE. The CDR3 totals 15 residues. CDR3 loop: CASSSLAGAYNEQFF. The DNA for the CDR3 is TGTGCCAGCAGCTCTCTAGCGGGAGCCTACAATGAGCAGTTCTTC.

This clone was counted once. The sample carries other DNA sequences with the same CDR3. This rearrangement joins TRBV24-1 to TRBJ1-4, with no clear D. The germline V gene encodes CDR1 KGHDR and CDR2 SFDVKD. The CDR3 consists of 12 residues. Trimming removed 4 bases from V and 8 bases from J, with 7 bases in between. The CDR3, as DNA: TGTGCCACCAGTGACCCGGGGGAAAAACTGTTTTTT. Amino acids: CATSDPGEKLFF.

This chain joins TRBV7-3 and TRBJ2-1, with a possible D match to TRBD2 (5 bases). The length of the CDR3 is 15 residues. V lost 2 bases to trimming and J lost 4 bases, with 12 bases between them. Germline V gives CDR1 SGHTA, CDR2 FQGTGA. The CDR3 region is CASSLGRANYNEQFF. CDR3 in DNA: TGTGCCAGCAGCTTAGGGCGGGCCAATTACAATGAGCAGTTCTTC.

This chain links TRBV29-1 with TRBJ2-1; no clear D. The CDR3 has 11 residues. Germline V gene data show CDR1 as SQVTM and CDR2 as ANQGSEA. Trimming removed 5 bases from V and 8 bases from J, with 10 bases in between. Here the CDR3 reads CSVSRVDEQFF. The CDR3 DNA reads TGCAGCGTTTCGAGAGTCGATGAGCAGTTCTTC.

This chain uses TRBV10-3 with TRBJ1-5; D remains ambiguous. Trimming removed 4 bases from V and 7 bases from J, with 11 bases in between. Germline V gives CDR1 ENHRY, CDR2 SYGVKD. This CDR3 has 13 amino acids. CDR3 DNA: TGTGCCATCAGTGGAGAGGGTTGGCAGCCCCAGCATTTT. Amino acid sequence: CAISGEGWQPQHF.

The chain recombines TRBV6-6 with TRBJ1-1, with TRBD1 as a possible D gene (5 bases). Trimming cost V 6 bases and J 3 bases, with 14 bases left between them. Germline V gives CDR1 MNHNY, CDR2 SVGAGI (reference sequence). This CDR3 contains 14 residues. The CDR3 coding sequence is TGTGCCAGCAGCCCCAGGGATTCATACACTGAAGCTTTCTTT. Protein sequence: CASSPRDSYTEAFF.

The V and J genes are TRBV10-3 and TRBJ2-1; D gene unclear. This CDR3 is built from 15 residues. The V gene's germline CDR1 is ENHRY and CDR2 SYGVKD. Trimming removed 7 bases from V and 0 bases from J, with 13 bases in between. CDR3 sequence: CAINSAASSYNEQFF. DNA for the CDR3: TGTGCCATCAATTCGGCGGCAAGCTCCTACAATGAGCAGTTCTTC.

On this clone itself: Additional DNA sequences in this sample encode the identical CDR3. The rearrangement links TRBV5-1 to TRBJ2-7; a possible D gene is TRBD1 (6 bases). The CDR3 runs 14 residues. The germline CDR1 and CDR2 sequences are SGHRS and YFSETQ. Trimming pared 0 bases from V and 4 bases from J, leaving 11 bases between. The CDR3 here is CASSLAAGAYEQYF. Here the CDR3 DNA reads TGCGCCAGCAGCTTGGCAGCAGGGGCATACGAGCAGTACTTC.

The CDR3 region is CASSQERTDTQYF. CDR3 coding DNA: TGTGCCAGCAGCCAAGAGCGAACAGATACGCAGTATTTT. This chain joins TRBV3-1 (or the pseudogene TRBV3-2) and TRBJ2-3; the D is unclear. Germline V gene sequence: CDR1 LGHDT, CDR2 YNNKEL (reference sequence). Trimming pared 0 bases from V and 3 bases from J, leaving 4 bases between. This CDR3 contains 13 residues.

The chain combines TRBV28 with TRBJ1-5, with D possibly matching TRBD1 (5 bases). There are 15 residues in the CDR3. V gave up 10 bases and J gave up 0 bases, with 16 bases separating them. Germline V CDR1 and CDR2: MDHEN, SYDVKM. CDR3 region: CAISGGIHSNQPQHF. As DNA, the CDR3 is TGTGCCATCTCGGGGGGGATTCATAGCAATCAGCCCCAGCATTTT.

The genes are TRBV28 and TRBJ1-1; D is perhaps TRBD1 (6 bases). Between the trimmed V and J ends, which lost 2 bases and 2 bases, there was a span of 12 bases. Germline lookup yields CDR1 MDHEN and CDR2 SYDVKM. This CDR3 has 15 amino acids. In nucleotides, the CDR3 is TGTGCCAGCAGTTTAGAACCGGGGGCCAACACTGAAGCTTTCTTT. This encodes CASSLEPGANTEAFF.